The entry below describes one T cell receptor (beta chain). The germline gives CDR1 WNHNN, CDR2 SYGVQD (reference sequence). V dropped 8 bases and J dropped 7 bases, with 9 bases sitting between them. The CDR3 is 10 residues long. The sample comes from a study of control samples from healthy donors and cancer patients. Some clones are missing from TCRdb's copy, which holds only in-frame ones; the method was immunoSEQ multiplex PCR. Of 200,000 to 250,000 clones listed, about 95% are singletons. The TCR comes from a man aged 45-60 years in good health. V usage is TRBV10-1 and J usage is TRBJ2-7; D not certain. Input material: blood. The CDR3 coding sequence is TGCGCCAGCCCAACAAGGGAGCAGTACTTC. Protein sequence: CASPTREQYF.